This T cell receptor beta chain appears in the sequencing data of a study of radiation and T cells in renal cell carcinoma. General study findings and limits: Baseline intratumoral clonotype presence is unknown without pretreatment biopsies. From baseline, blood top tumor clonotypes peaked at 2 weeks post-radiation.

From germline, CDR1 is MNHEY and CDR2 SMNVEV (reference sequence). This CDR3 is 15 amino acids long. V was trimmed by 6 bases and J by 5 bases, leaving 20 bases between them. On this clone: Antigen unknown.

Time point described: blood 4 weeks post-SBRT, at nephrectomy. Treatment in this sample: 15 Gy SBRT to primary tumor, nephrectomy 4 weeks later. Nephrectomy followed 15 Gy stereotactic body radiation by 4 weeks. Serial blood draws occurred at baseline and 2 and 4 weeks post-SBRT. Clones were sequenced by immunoSEQ multiplex PCR, and TCRdb holds only the in-frame ones, with some missing. The table has about 90,000 clones, just under 85% seen once. V usage is TRBV27 and J usage is TRBJ2-7; D gene ambiguous. Sequenced here: blood, sampled from a patient whose treatment included radiotherapy and nephrectomy. The sequence was collected from a man aged 50 to 60 with renal cell carcinoma. The CDR3 sequence: CASRARPRAFNEQYF. CDR3 nucleotide sequence: TGTGCCAGCAGAGCCCGCCCCCGGGCCTTCAACGAGCAGTACTTC.